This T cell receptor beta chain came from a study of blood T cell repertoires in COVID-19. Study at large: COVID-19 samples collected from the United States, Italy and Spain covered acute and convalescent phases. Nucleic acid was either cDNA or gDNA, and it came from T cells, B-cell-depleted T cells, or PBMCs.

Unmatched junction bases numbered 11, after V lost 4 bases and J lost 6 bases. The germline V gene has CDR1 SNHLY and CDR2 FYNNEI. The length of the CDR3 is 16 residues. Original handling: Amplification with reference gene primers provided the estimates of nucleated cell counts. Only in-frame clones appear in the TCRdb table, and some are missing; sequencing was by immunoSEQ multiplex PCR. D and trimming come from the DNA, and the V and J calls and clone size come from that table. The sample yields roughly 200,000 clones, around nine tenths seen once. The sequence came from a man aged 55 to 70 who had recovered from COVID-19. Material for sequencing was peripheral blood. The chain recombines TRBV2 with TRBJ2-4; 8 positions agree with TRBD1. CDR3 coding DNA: TGTGCCAGCAGTGCGGACAGGGTTGCGAGTGGAAACATTCAGTACTTC. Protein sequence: CASSADRVASGNIQYF. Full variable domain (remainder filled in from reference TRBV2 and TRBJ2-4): EPEVTQTPSHQVTQMGQEVILRCVPISNHLYFYWYRQILGQKVEFLVSFYNNEISEKSEIFDDQFSVERPDGSNFTLKIRSTKLEDSAMYFCASSADRVASGNIQYFGAGTRLSVL.